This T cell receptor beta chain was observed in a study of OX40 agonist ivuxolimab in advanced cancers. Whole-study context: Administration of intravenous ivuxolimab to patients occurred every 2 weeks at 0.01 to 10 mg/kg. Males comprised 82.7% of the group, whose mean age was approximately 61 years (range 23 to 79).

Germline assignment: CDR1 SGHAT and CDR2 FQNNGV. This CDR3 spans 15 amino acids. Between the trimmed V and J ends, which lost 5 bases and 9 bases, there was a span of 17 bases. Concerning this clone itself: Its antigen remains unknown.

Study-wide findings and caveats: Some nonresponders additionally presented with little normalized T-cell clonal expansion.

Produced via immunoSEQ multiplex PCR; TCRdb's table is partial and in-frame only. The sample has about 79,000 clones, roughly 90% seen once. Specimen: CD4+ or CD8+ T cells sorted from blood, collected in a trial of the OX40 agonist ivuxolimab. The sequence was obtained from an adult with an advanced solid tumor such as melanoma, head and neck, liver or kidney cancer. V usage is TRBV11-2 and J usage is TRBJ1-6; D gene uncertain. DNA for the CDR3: TGTGCCAGCAGCCGAAGCGTGGGAGTCGGTTCACCCCTCCACTTT. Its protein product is CASSRSVGVGSPLHF.